This T cell receptor (beta chain) came from a study of human T cells and chemical hapten exposure. The study's findings and limits: TCRs at high frequency, those above 1 in 1000, did not change with DPC sensitization. PT1 expanded TCR counts and patch test score were linked, and their correlation was positive.

The sample's time point: pre-sensitization, week 0. Indicated treatment: therapeutic diphenylcyclopropenone sensitization with weekly scalp DPC. One entry per CDR3 protein, called by TCRdb with MiXCR from the RACE reads. Of 95,000 to 150,000 distinct CDR3 sequences listed, about 14% were seen once; the top ten hold around 2.8%. Trimming left V 1 base short and J 7 bases short, with 13 bases between. In germline, CDR1 is MNHEY, CDR2 SMNVEV (reference sequence). The CDR3 contains 15 residues. This clonotype was detected a few times. The antigen remains unidentified. The receptor was derived from a woman aged 18-30 years with alopecia areata. Some clones in this sample may be carry-over from other donors' samples. The starting material was whole blood, obtained in connection with sensitization to the hapten diphenylcyclopropenone (DPC). The rearrangement uses TRBV27 and TRBJ2-2, with D possibly TRBD2 on 7 matching bases. CDR3 in DNA: TGTGCCAGCAGTTTATTCGGGGGGCAAAGCGGGGAGCTGTTTTTT. Protein product: CASSLFGGQSGELFF.